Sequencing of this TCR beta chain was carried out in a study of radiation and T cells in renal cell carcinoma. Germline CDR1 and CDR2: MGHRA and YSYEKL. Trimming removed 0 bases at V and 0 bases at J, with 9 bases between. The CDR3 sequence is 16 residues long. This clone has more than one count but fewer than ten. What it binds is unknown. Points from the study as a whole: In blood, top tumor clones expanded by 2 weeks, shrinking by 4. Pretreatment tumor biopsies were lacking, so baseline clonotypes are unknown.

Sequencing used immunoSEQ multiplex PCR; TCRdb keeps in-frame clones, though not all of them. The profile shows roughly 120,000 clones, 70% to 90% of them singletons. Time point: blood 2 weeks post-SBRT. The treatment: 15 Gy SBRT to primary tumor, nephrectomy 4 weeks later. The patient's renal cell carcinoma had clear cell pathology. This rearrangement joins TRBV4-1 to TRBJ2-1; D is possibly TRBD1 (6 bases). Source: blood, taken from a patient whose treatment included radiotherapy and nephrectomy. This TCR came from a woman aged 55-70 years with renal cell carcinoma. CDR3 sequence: CASSQEGATSYNEQFF. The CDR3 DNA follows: TGCGCCAGCAGCCAAGAGGGGGCTACCTCCTACAATGAGCAGTTCTTC.